This T cell receptor beta chain was recovered during a study of blood T cell repertoires in COVID-19 (dated by TCRdb to about 2020). Turning to the overall study: Collaborator samples came from the United States, Italy and Spain and covered acute and convalescent phases of COVID-19. HLA class I and class II types, where available, came from metadata supplied by the sample provider rather than from assay-based typing. The repertoires were released in a freely available public database meant as a resource for research on the immune response to SARS-CoV-2. Subjects who had been exposed to COVID-19, were actively infected with it, or had recovered from it provided the deeply sampled blood TCRbeta repertoires that made up the dataset. The sample metadata nearly always contained a de-identified subject ID, COVID-19 status, age in years and sex. The samples were drawn from the first 160 participants of the ongoing ImmuneRACE study and from some 1,300 subjects provided by 6 global collaborators. The material from the prospective study consisted of cDNA or gDNA derived from T cells, B-cell-depleted T cells, or PBMCs. General conclusions and limits of the study: The quantity of clinical and demographic metadata differed by source and by participant and was supplied without curation.

The immunoSEQ Assay, a bias-controlled multiplex PCR, was used to amplify TCRbeta CDR3 regions from genomic DNA. As for the original processing: The number of nucleated cells in each sample was estimated from the amplification of reference gene primers within the assay. To quantify the absolute abundance of each unique TCRbeta CDR3 rearrangement, sequence reads were collapsed and filtered. For each sample, productive Simpson clonality was calculated by taking the square root of Simpson's diversity index across productive rearrangements. The table comes from immuneACCESS by way of TCRdb, which keeps in-frame sequences with V and J called. Part of the clones is missing from these tables; in studies checked, under half for an unresolved V gene and the rest for unknown reasons. That table furnishes V, J and clone size, whereas the DNA furnished D and trimming. The sample records 80,000 to 100,000 clones, around 88% of which are singletons. Around 20% of the sample lies in the top ten.

Whole blood was collected in K2EDTA tubes by collaborating institutions according to the institutions' own protocols. For TCRbeta analysis, collaborators shipped samples in one of three forms: frozen whole blood, isolated PBMCs, or DNA extracted from either of those sample types. On this clone: Its antigen remains undetermined. Base quality data are lacking; no much larger clone is found one base away.

In the germline V gene, CDR1 corresponds to MNHEY and CDR2 to SVGAGI. V has 2 bases trimmed and J has 4 bases trimmed; junction bases matching no gene number 3. The CDR3 runs 15 amino acids, cysteine and phenylalanine included. Here the CDR3 DNA is all that survives: 45 bases in frame from base 1. The origin of this receptor is a woman over 75 with acute or convalescent COVID-19. Sequencing used peripheral blood. In this chain, TRBV6-5 is recombined with TRBJ2-1; TRBD2 fits 9 bases in the junction. The DNA sequence reads TGTGCCAGCAGTTACAGGCTAGCGGGGTACAATGAGCAGTTCTTC. It is translated as CASSYRLAGYNEQFF.